The clone carrying this T cell receptor beta chain was seen once. These data originate in a study of T cells after somatic rescue of genetic block. Profiled with immunoSEQ multiplex PCR; TCRdb holds only in-frame clones, not every one. This sample has tens of thousands of clones, with less than 95% found just once. CDR1 LGHNT and CDR2 FRNRAP come from the germline V gene. CDR3 size: 13 residues. The V end was cut by 9 bases, the J end by 2 bases, with 11 bases between. The chain uses TRBV12-5 and TRBJ2-1; D is tentatively TRBD1 or TRBD2 (5 bases each). The receptor's source is a man aged 40-49 years. The sample comprised peripheral blood mononuclear cells (PBMCs). The CDR3 nucleotides are TGTGCTAGGTGGGACGCGCCCTACAATGAGCAGTTCTTC. This codes for CARWDAPYNEQFF.